This paragraph reports one T cell receptor (beta chain). Its antigen is currently unknown. These data originate in a study of STAT5B mutations in CD4+ large granular lymphocyte leukemia. Looking at the study overall: The CDR3 'QG' motif was associated with a particular HLA allele among healthy donors.

The CDR3 is 14 residues long. The germline gives CDR1 SGHRS, CDR2 YFSETQ. Trimming left V 0 bases short and J 1 base short, with 7 bases between. Regarding the study as a whole: 8/27 top patient clones versus 2/35 control clones were TRBV06-family.

Sequencing was at survey level. Sequencing used immunoSEQ multiplex PCR; TCRdb keeps in-frame clones, though not all of them. The sample yields 30,000 to 35,000 clones, 87% seen once. The source of this sequence is a human donor in good health. Specimen: CD4+ T cells from blood buffy coats. The chain combines TRBV5-1 with TRBJ2-5, with a weak D call TRBD1 (5 bases). The CDR3 is CASSLGTGQETQYF. The CDR3 DNA sequence: TGCGCCAGCAGCTTGGGTACAGGCCAAGAGACCCAGTACTTC.